The 29 T cell receptor beta chains below were found in one sample sequenced in a study of T cell responses to AZD1222 COVID-19 vaccine. TCRdb's copy holds only in-frame clones and misses some; the assay was immunoSEQ multiplex PCR. The sample lists 90,000 to 100,000 clones; approximately 84% were seen once. Sequencing was performed on peripheral blood, taken 28 days after the second AZD1222 dose. These receptors came from an adult who received the AZD1222 COVID-19 vaccine.

The chain carries TRBV9 and TRBJ1-2; the match to TRBD1 covers 9 bases. The germline gives CDR1 SGDLS, CDR2 YYNGEE. J gave up 4 bases and V 0 bases, and 7 bases lay outside the gene matches. This CDR3 is 16 amino acids long. The CDR3 region is CASSVGEGQGAYGYTF. The CDR3 DNA is TGTGCCAGCAGCGTAGGGGAGGGACAGGGTGCCTATGGCTACACCTTC.

This clone was picked up one time. The chain employs TRBV7-3 and TRBJ1-2; 10 positions agree with TRBD1. Germline assignment: CDR1 SGHTA and CDR2 FQGTGA. The junction had 10 bases not matched to a gene; V was cut back by 4 bases and J by 8 bases. The CDR3 runs to 15 residues. CDR3 amino acids: CASSWSRDRGNGYTF. The CDR3 coding sequence is TGTGCCAGCAGCTGGAGCCGGGACAGGGGTAACGGCTACACCTTC.

This clone appeared a few times. The chain joins TRBV6-5 to TRBJ1-4, with D unresolved. The CDR3 contains 13 residues. Per the germline V gene, CDR1 is MNHEY and CDR2 is SVGAGI. Between the trimmed V and J ends, which lost 7 bases and 4 bases, there was a span of 10 bases. This CDR3 is CASMRSFNEKLFF. CDR3 sequence (DNA): TGTGCCAGCATGAGATCCTTTAATGAAAAACTGTTTTTT.

The chain couples TRBV19 to TRBJ2-7, with TRBD2 matching over 10 bases. There are 16 residues in the CDR3. Germline lookup yields CDR1 LNHDA and CDR2 SQIVND (reference sequence). J gave up 6 bases and V 0 bases, and 8 bases lay outside the gene matches. The CDR3: CASSIETNLAGAEQYF. The CDR3 DNA is TGTGCCAGTAGTATAGAAACAAACCTAGCGGGAGCCGAGCAGTACTTC.

This chain connects TRBV19 to TRBJ2-1, with 8 bases fitting TRBD1. V shed 5 bases, J shed 4 bases, and the junction held 13 bases outside the gene matches. The CDR3 covers 17 residues. Germline CDR1 is LNHDA and CDR2 is SQIVND (reference sequence). CDR3 in amino acids: CASSSSPLRDRYNEQFF. CDR3 bases: TGTGCCAGTAGTTCCAGTCCCCTCCGGGACAGGTACAATGAGCAGTTCTTC.

This clone was counted once. The chain combines TRBV29-1 with TRBJ1-4; 8 positions agree with TRBD1. Germline loops: CDR1 SQVTM, CDR2 ANQGSEA. The CDR3 contains 16 residues. Germline trimming cut 1 base from V and 3 bases from J; bases unmatched to any gene: 7. The CDR3: CSVEAQTGVPNEKLFF. The DNA for the CDR3 is TGCAGCGTTGAAGCCCAGACAGGGGTCCCTAATGAAAAACTGTTTTTT.

The chain joins TRBV4-3 to TRBJ1-5; D perhaps matches TRBD1 (6 bases). The CDR3 loop spans 14 amino acids. Germline V gene lookup returns CDR1 LGHNA and CDR2 YSLEER. The V gene lost 3 bases and the J gene lost 7 bases, with 13 bases spanning the gap. The CDR3 loop is CASSQQQGWQPQHF. The DNA for the CDR3 is TGCGCCAGCAGCCAGCAACAGGGTTGGCAGCCCCAGCATTTT.

This clone has just one count. The chain links TRBV24-1 to TRBJ1-6, with D hard to call. Trimming cost V 5 bases and J 9 bases, with 4 bases left between them. Looked up from germline, CDR1 is KGHDR and CDR2 is SFDVKD. This CDR3 has 11 residues. CDR3 sequence: CATSASSPLHF. CDR3 bases: TGTGCCACCAGTGCAAGTTCACCCCTCCACTTT.

This clone was recorded only once. Here the CDR3 reads CAWKIFTEAFF. The CDR3 DNA is TGTGCCTGGAAAATCTTTACTGAAGCTTTCTTT. The J gene is TRBJ1-1, the V gene TRBV30; D not resolved. CDR1 is GTSNPN, CDR2 SVGIG, per germline (reference sequence). The V end was cut by 4 bases, the J end by 5 bases, with 8 bases between. CDR3 length equals 11 residues. Variable domain in full (rest from reference TRBV30 and TRBJ1-1): SQTIHQWPATLVQPVGSPLSLECTVEGTSNPNLYWYRQAAGRGLQLLFYSVGIGQISSEVPQNLSASRPQDRQFILSSKKLLLSDSGFYLCAWKIFTEAFFGQGTRLTVV.

The chain recombines TRBV5-6 with TRBJ2-3, with TRBD1 as a possible D gene (5 bases). V was shortened by 3 bases and J by 6 bases, with 11 bases between the two germline ends. CDR3 size: 13 residues. Per germline, CDR1 SGHDT and CDR2 YYEEEE. The CDR3 DNA is TGTGCCAGCAGCTCAGGGCGTCAGGATACGCAGTATTTT. Its protein product is CASSSGRQDTQYF. The full variable domain, its missing parts supplied by reference TRBV5-6 and TRBJ2-3, is DAGVTQSPTHLIKTRGQQVTLRCSPKSGHDTVSWYQQALGQGPQFIFQYYEEEERQRGNFPDRFSGHQFPNYSSELNVNALLLGDSALYLCASSSGRQDTQYFGPGTRLTVL.

The rearrangement links TRBV6-5 to TRBJ1-3, with 7 nucleotides matching TRBD1. V lost 7 bases, J lost 2 bases, and 5 bases stayed unmatched. The CDR3 spans 14 residues. Germline lookup yields CDR1 MNHEY and CDR2 SVGAGI. This CDR3 is CASTNRGPGNTIYF. In DNA, the CDR3 is TGTGCCAGCACCAACAGGGGCCCTGGAAACACCATATATTTT.

The rearrangement uses TRBV5-6 and TRBJ2-3; D unclear. The CDR3 has 12 amino acids. Germline V CDR1 and CDR2: SGHDT, YYEEEE. The V and J ends lost 4 bases and 8 bases respectively, with 11 bases between them. CDR3 sequence reads: CASSDLRSTQYF. The DNA for the CDR3 is TGTGCCAGCAGCGATCTAAGATCTACGCAGTATTTT.

The V and J genes are TRBV2 and TRBJ2-2; TRBD1 matches 9 bases. The CDR3 has 14 residues. Germline V gives CDR1 SNHLY, CDR2 FYNNEI. V lost 8 bases and J lost 4; bases outside the gene matches: 5. Written as DNA, the CDR3 is TGTGCCAGCTTACAGGGGGCGAGCACCGGGGAGCTGTTTTTT. It yields the protein CASLQGASTGELFF.

CDR3 residues: CAWRGRRLTGGTEAFF. In DNA, the CDR3 is TGTGCCTGGAGGGGAAGACGGCTGACGGGGGGCACTGAAGCTTTCTTT. The gene calls are TRBV30 and TRBJ1-1; D is perhaps TRBD1 (5 bases). Germline loops: CDR1 GTSNPN, CDR2 SVGIG (reference sequence). The ends were cut back, 3 bases at V and 4 bases at J, with 21 bases in the middle. This CDR3 is built from 16 residues. The whole variable domain, filled in from reference TRBV30 and TRBJ1-1, reads SQTIHQWPATLVQPVGSPLSLECTVEGTSNPNLYWYRQAAGRGLQLLFYSVGIGQISSEVPQNLSASRPQDRQFILSSKKLLLSDSGFYLCAWRGRRLTGGTEAFFGQGTRLTVV.

The chain uses TRBV29-1 and TRBJ1-4; the match to TRBD1 covers 7 bases. V lost 3 bases to trimming and J lost 7 bases; unmatched junction nucleotides: 11. From germline, CDR1 is SQVTM and CDR2 ANQGSEA. The CDR3 sequence is 15 residues long. CDR3 residues: CSVEGQLGSREKLFF. In nucleotides, the CDR3 is TGCAGCGTTGAGGGACAGTTGGGCAGTCGTGAAAAACTGTTTTTT. The whole variable domain, remainder taken from reference TRBV29-1 and TRBJ1-4, is SAVISQKPSRDICQRGTSLTIQCQVDSQVTMMFWYRQQPGQSLTLIATANQGSEATYESGFVIDKFPISRPNLTFSTLTVSNMSPEDSSIYLCSVEGQLGSREKLFFGSGTQLSVL.

The rearrangement links TRBV27 to TRBJ2-7; D remains ambiguous. The germline V and J ends were trimmed by 1 base and 4 bases, with 17 bases remaining between them. This CDR3 is built from 16 residues. Germline V gene data show CDR1 as MNHEY and CDR2 as SMNVEV (reference sequence). In DNA form, the CDR3 reads TGTGCCAGCAGTTTATTTTCTGTAGTCCCCCAGTACGAGCAGTACTTC. Its translation: CASSLFSVVPQYEQYF.

The chain joins TRBV5-1 to TRBJ2-5, with TRBD1 matching 7 bases. This CDR3 spans 14 amino acids. Germline assignment: CDR1 SGHRS and CDR2 YFSETQ. J gave up 4 bases and V 0 bases, and 3 bases lay outside the gene matches. CDR3 residues: CASSLATGVETQYF. CDR3 in DNA: TGCGCCAGCAGCTTGGCAACAGGGGTAGAGACCCAGTACTTC.

The count of this clone is one. The genes are TRBV11-2 and TRBJ2-5, with D possibly being TRBD2 (6 bases). The CDR3 runs to 13 residues. CDR1 and CDR2 (germline): SGHAT, FQNNGV. V shed 6 bases and J shed 10 bases, with 18 bases lying between them. The CDR3 sequence: CASRILASGDQYF. The CDR3 DNA is TGTGCCAGCAGAATCCTAGCGTCGGGGGACCAGTACTTC. Filled out from reference TRBV11-2 and TRBJ2-5, the complete variable domain reads EAGVAQSPRYKIIEKRQSVAFWCNPISGHATLYWYQQILGQGPKLLIQFQNNGVVDDSQLPKDRFSAERLKGVDSTLKIQPAKLEDSAVYLCASRILASGDQYFGPGTRLLVL.

V usage is TRBV29-1 and J usage is TRBJ1-5; D not certain. The V and J ends lost 4 bases and 3 bases respectively, with 10 bases between them. This CDR3 is built from 13 residues. Germline loops: CDR1 SQVTM, CDR2 ANQGSEA. The CDR3: CSVGPSDNQPQHF. In nucleotides, the CDR3 is TGCAGCGTTGGCCCTTCCGACAATCAGCCCCAGCATTTT.

This clone was recorded only once. This sequence joins TRBV2 and TRBJ1-2, with D possibly TRBD1 on 5 matching bases. CDR1 SNHLY and CDR2 FYNNEI come from the germline V gene. Trimming stripped 3 bases from V and 3 bases from J, with 11 bases between. The CDR3 sequence is 14 residues long. The CDR3 DNA follows: TGTGCCAGCAGTGAGGAGGGAGGGGACTATGGCTACACCTTC. Its protein is CASSEEGGDYGYTF.

The chain uses TRBV11-2 and TRBJ1-1, with no clear D. V shed 6 bases and J shed 1 base, with 12 bases lying between them. This CDR3 region has 14 residues. CDR1 and CDR2 (germline): SGHAT, FQNNGV. Here the CDR3 reads CASSYHTENTEAFF. In nucleotides, the CDR3 is TGTGCCAGCAGTTATCACACAGAGAACACTGAAGCTTTCTTT.

The CDR3, as DNA: TGTGCCAGCAGCTTAGTGGGAGGCTCCTACAATGAGCAGTTCTTC. This gives the protein CASSLVGGSYNEQFF. The rearrangement links TRBV7-9 to TRBJ2-1, with a tentative D call TRBD2 (6 bases). There are 15 residues in the CDR3. From germline, CDR1 is SEHNR and CDR2 FQNEAQ (reference sequence). The V end was cut by 1 base, the J end by 0 bases, with 7 bases between.

The rearrangement links TRBV5-4 to TRBJ1-1, with TRBD1 as a possible D gene (5 bases). V shed 6 bases and J shed 3 bases, with 12 bases lying between them. Germline V lookup: CDR1 SGHNT, CDR2 YYREEE (reference sequence). The CDR3 extends over 13 amino acids. CDR3 DNA: TGTGCCAGCACCCGAGGAGGGGACACTGAAGCTTTCTTT. It encodes CASTRGGDTEAFF.

The gene calls are TRBV5-1 and TRBJ2-5, with 7 bases matching TRBD1. CDR3 length: 16 residues. Germline CDR1 SGHRS, CDR2 YFSETQ. V dropped 4 bases and J dropped 1; count of bases not matched to a gene: 10. This CDR3 reads CASSPDPRTGQETQYF. CDR3 bases: TGCGCCAGCAGCCCAGACCCGAGGACAGGCCAAGAGACCCAGTACTTC.

The chain has TRBV27 and TRBJ1-2; TRBD1 might be the D (5 bases). CDR3 size: 14 residues. V was trimmed by 6 bases and J by 4 bases, leaving 15 bases between them. From germline, CDR1 is MNHEY and CDR2 SMNVEV (reference sequence). The CDR3 loop is CASSARAGVYGYTF. The CDR3 DNA reads as TGTGCCAGCAGCGCCAGGGCTGGGGTCTATGGCTACACCTTC.

The chain is built from TRBV7-2 and TRBJ2-3; D tentatively fits TRBD1 or TRBD2 (5 bases each). Trimming took 1 base from V and 3 from J, leaving 23 bases between them. Germline V gives CDR1 SGHTA, CDR2 FQGNSA. CDR3 length: 19 residues. CDR3 DNA: TGTGCCAGCAGCTTAGTTACTTCCCAGAGAGTGGGGGAAACAGATACGCAGTATTTT. Residues: CASSLVTSQRVGETDTQYF.

The chain carries TRBV12-5 and TRBJ2-1; D remains ambiguous. Germline V gene data show CDR1 as LGHNT and CDR2 as FRNRAP. Trimming cost V 1 base and J 8 bases, with 9 bases left between them. This CDR3 is 13 amino acids long. In nucleotides, the CDR3 is TGTGCTAGTGGTTTGGGCCCCCGAGATGAGCAGTTCTTC. Protein sequence: CASGLGPRDEQFF.

The V and J genes are TRBV23-1 and TRBJ2-7; 8 bases are a match to TRBD2. TRBV23-1 falls under the ORF class, with uncertain function. The CDR3 is made up of 17 amino acids. Trimming at V came to 4 bases and at J to 3 bases, leaving 14 bases not matched to a gene. CDR3 bases: TGCGCCAGCAGTCCACAACGCCGGACTAGCAGAAACTACGAGCAGTACTTC. This sequence encodes CASSPQRRTSRNYEQYF.

The rearrangement uses TRBV5-1 and TRBJ1-1; possible D gene TRBD1, 5 bases. The length of the CDR3 is 14 residues. Per the germline V gene, CDR1 is SGHRS and CDR2 is YFSETQ. Trimming removed 4 bases at V and 4 bases at J, with 14 bases between. This CDR3 reads CASSTIGGITEAFF. For the CDR3, the DNA is TGCGCCAGCAGCACGATCGGGGGAATCACTGAAGCTTTCTTT.